The 4 T cell receptor beta chains listed next were all sequenced from one sample in a study of OX40 agonist ivuxolimab in advanced cancers. TCRdb's table, derived via immunoSEQ multiplex PCR, lists solely in-frame clones and lacks some. The sample lists 65,000 to 95,000 clones, around 87% occurring once. This material consisted of CD4+ or CD8+ T cells sorted from blood, taken in a trial of the OX40 agonist ivuxolimab. These receptors came from an adult with an advanced solid tumor such as melanoma, head and neck, liver or kidney cancer.

The V call is TRBV15, the J call TRBJ2-7; D is unclear. This CDR3 has 14 amino acids. V lost 0 bases to trimming and J lost 2 bases, with 8 bases between them. The germline V gene has CDR1 LNHNV and CDR2 YYDKDF (reference sequence). The CDR3 is CATSRDRITYEQYF. The CDR3 DNA reads as TGTGCCACCAGCAGAGATAGGATAACCTACGAGCAGTACTTC.

V usage is TRBV7-2 and J usage is TRBJ2-1; weak D call: TRBD2 (5 bases). The CDR3 spans 14 residues. Per germline, CDR1 SGHTA and CDR2 FQGNSA. Trimming shortened V by 1 base and J by 7 bases, and 11 bases separated the two germline ends. The CDR3 region is CASSLGTPRNEQFF. DNA for the CDR3: TGTGCCAGCAGCTTAGGGACTCCACGGAATGAGCAGTTCTTC.

This sequence joins TRBV6-6 and TRBJ2-3; a possible D gene is TRBD2 (5 bases). The CDR3 is 15 residues long. CDR1 and CDR2 (germline): MNHNY, SVGAGI (reference sequence). The ends were cut back, 6 bases at V and 2 bases at J, with 15 bases in the middle. The CDR3 is CASSTSGRDTDTQYF. In DNA form, the CDR3 reads TGTGCCAGCAGCACCTCGGGAAGGGACACAGATACGCAGTATTTT.

The V and J genes are TRBV19 and TRBJ2-5; possible D gene TRBD2, 5 bases. Germline V CDR1 and CDR2: LNHDA, SQIVND (reference sequence). With 5 bases removed from V and 7 bases from J, the gap between germline ends came to 14 bases. This CDR3 comprises 13 residues. CDR3 sequence (DNA): TGTGCCAGTAGTGAGGTCAGAGGGTGGACCCAGTACTTC. Protein sequence: CASSEVRGWTQYF.